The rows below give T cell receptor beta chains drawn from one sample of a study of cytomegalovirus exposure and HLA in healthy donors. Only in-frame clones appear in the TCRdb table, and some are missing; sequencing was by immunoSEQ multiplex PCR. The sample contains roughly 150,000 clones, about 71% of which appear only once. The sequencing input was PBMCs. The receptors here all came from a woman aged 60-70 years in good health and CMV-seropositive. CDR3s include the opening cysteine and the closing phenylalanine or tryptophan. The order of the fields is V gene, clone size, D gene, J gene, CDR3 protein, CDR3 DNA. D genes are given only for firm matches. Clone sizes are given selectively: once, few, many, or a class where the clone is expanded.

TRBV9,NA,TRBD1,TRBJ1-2,CASSATGTAYGYTF,TGTGCCAGCAGCGCAACCGGGACAGCTTATGGCTACACCTTC
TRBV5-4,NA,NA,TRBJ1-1,CASSSSSRAFF,TGTGCCAGCAGCTCAAGTTCGAGGGCTTTCTTT
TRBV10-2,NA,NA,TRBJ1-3,CASSESAGNTIYF,TGCGCCAGCAGTGAGTCCGCTGGAAACACCATATATTTT
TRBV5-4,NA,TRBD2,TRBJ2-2,CASSRGLAGESGELFF,TGTGCCAGCAGCCGAGGACTAGCGGGAGAGTCCGGGGAGCTGTTTTTT
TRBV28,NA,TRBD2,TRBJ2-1,CASSDSGRGYNEQFF,TGTGCCAGCAGCGATAGCGGGAGAGGCTACAATGAGCAGTTCTTC
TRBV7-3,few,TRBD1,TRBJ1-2,CASSQTGVDGYTF,TGTGCCAGCAGCCAGACAGGGGTCGATGGCTACACCTTC
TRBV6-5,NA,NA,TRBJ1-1,CASSREGRSEAFF,TGTGCCAGCAGTCGAGAGGGTAGATCTGAAGCTTTCTTT
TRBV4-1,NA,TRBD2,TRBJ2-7,CASSHGTSGSYEQYF,TGCGCCAGCAGCCATGGGACTAGCGGGAGTTACGAGCAGTACTTC
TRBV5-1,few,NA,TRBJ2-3,CASSSSSGGWSTDTQYF,TGCGCCAGCAGCTCCTCGAGTGGCGGGTGGAGCACAGATACGCAGTATTTT
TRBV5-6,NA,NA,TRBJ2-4,CASSLAWVRNIQYF,TGTGCCAGCAGCTTGGCGTGGGTGAGGAACATTCAGTACTTC
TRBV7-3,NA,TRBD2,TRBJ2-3,CASSLGLATDTQYF,TGTGCCAGCAGCTTAGGACTAGCCACAGATACGCAGTATTTT
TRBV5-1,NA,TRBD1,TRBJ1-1,CASSFRGRGLLDTEAFF,TGCGCCAGCAGTTTCAGGGGGCGAGGATTGTTGGACACTGAAGCTTTCTTT
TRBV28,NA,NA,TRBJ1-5,CASSLRTALHQPQHF,TGTGCCAGCAGTTTAAGGACAGCCCTCCATCAGCCCCAGCATTTT
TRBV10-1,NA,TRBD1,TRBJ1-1,CASSTGGNTEAFF,TGCGCCAGCAGCACAGGGGGGAACACTGAAGCTTTCTTT
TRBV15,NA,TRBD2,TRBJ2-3,CATSRGRGRPTDTQYF,TGTGCCACCAGCAGAGGGCGCGGGAGACCCACAGATACGCAGTATTTT
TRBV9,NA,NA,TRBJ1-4,CASSVAGRENEKLFF,TGTGCCAGCAGCGTAGCTGGACGGGAGAATGAAAAACTGTTTTTT